This T cell receptor beta chain is drawn from a study of PD-L1 blockade in urothelial cancer. Clones were read by immunoSEQ multiplex PCR, and TCRdb kept only the in-frame ones, dropping some. The data contain 50,000 to 55,000 clones, about 86% of them singletons. Time point: pretreatment peripheral blood. The CDR3 is 17 residues long. After removal of 3 bases from V and 4 bases from J, the junction contained 12 bases not matched to a gene. The germline CDR1 and CDR2 sequences are KGHSH and LQKENI. J is TRBJ2-1 and V is TRBV18, with TRBD2 matching 7 bases. The source material was PBMCs, sampled around atezolizumab (anti-PD-L1) treatment. This TCR derives from a man aged 60 to 75 with urothelial cancer. For the CDR3, the DNA is TGTGCCAGCTCACCCGGATTGGCGGCTAGCGGATACAATGAGCAGTTCTTC. This translates into CASSPGLAASGYNEQFF.